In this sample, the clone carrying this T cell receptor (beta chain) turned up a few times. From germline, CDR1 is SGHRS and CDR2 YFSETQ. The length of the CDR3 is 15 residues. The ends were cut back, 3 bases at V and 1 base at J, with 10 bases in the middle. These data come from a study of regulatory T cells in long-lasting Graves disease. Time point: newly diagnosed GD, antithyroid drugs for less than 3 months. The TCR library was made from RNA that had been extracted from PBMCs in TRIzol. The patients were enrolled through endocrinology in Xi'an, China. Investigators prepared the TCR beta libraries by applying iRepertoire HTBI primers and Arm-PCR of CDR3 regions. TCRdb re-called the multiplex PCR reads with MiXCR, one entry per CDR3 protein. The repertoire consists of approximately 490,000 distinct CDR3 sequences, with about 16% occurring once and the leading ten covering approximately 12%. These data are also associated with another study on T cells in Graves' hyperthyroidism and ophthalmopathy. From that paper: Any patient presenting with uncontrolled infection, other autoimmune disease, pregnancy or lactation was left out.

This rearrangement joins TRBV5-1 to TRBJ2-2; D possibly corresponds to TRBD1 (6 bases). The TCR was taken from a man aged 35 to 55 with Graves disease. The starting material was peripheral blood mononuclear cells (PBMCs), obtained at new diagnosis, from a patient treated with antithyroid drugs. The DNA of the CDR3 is TGCGCCAGCAGCTCCGGGACAATGAACACCGGGGAGCTGTTTTTT. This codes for CASSSGTMNTGELFF.